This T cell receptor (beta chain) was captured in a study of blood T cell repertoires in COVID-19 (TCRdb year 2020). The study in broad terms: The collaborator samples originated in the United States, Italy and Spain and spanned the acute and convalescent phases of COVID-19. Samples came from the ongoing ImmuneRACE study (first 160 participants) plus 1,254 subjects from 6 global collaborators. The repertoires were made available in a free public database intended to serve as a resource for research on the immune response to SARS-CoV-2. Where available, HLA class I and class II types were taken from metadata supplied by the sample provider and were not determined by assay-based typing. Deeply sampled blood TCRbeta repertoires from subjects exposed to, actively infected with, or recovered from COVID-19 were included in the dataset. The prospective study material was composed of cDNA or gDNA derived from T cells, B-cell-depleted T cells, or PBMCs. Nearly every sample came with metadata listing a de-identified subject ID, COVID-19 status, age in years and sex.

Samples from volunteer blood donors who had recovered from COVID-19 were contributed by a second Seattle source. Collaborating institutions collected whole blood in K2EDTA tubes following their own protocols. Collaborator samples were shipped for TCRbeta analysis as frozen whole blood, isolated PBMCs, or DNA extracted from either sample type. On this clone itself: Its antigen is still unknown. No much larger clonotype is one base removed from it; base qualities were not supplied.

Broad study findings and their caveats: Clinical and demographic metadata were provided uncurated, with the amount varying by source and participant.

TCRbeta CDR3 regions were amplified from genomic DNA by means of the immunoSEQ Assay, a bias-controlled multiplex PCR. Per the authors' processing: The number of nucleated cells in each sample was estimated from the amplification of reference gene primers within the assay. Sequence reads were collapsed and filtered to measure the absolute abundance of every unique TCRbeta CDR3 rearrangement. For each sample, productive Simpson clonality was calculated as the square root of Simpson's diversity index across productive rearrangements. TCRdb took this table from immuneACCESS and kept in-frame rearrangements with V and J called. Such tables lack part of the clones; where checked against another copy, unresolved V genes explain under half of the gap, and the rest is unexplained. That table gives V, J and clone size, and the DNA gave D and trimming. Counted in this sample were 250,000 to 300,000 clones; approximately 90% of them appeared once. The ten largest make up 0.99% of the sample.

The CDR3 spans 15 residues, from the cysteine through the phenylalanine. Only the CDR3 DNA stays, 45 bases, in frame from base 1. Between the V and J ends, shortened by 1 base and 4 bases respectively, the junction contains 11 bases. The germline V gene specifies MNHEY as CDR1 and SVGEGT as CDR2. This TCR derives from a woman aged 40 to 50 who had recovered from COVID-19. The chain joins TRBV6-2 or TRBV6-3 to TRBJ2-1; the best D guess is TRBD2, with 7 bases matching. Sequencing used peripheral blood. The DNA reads TGTGCCAGCAGTTACTGGGGGGGCTCATACAATGAGCAGTTCTTC. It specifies CASSYWGGSYNEQFF.